This T cell receptor beta chain came from a study of CXCR3-negative and CXCR3-positive naive CD8 T cells. Worth noting for this clonotype: Its target is not known.

CDR1 and CDR2 from the germline V gene are MDHEN and SYDVKM. This CDR3 has 17 residues. Triplicate sorts of 250,000 to 350,000 cells per CD8+ subset. Study-wide findings and caveats: Both naive subsets had comparably high diversity; memory CD8+ cells much lower. Researchers report that CXCR3-positive naive cells carry more hydrophobic TRB CDR3s than CXCR3-negative naive cells.

Preparation of TRB cDNA libraries relied on 5' RACE carrying UMI labels. TCRdb re-called the 5' RACE reads; every CDR3 protein appears as one record, without DNA. This table lists 75,000 to 90,000 distinct CDR3 sequences. The rearrangement joins TRBV28 to TRBJ2-3; there is no DNA to check the TCRdb D call of TRBD2. The source of this sequence is a human donor in good health. Some clones in this sample may be carry-over from other donors' samples. The sample was naive CXCR3+ CD8+ T cells from blood. The subset: CD45RO-CCR7+CD27+CD95- naive CD8+ T cells expressing CXCR3 (TNR3+). The CDR3 is CASRLMASGGRTDTQYF.